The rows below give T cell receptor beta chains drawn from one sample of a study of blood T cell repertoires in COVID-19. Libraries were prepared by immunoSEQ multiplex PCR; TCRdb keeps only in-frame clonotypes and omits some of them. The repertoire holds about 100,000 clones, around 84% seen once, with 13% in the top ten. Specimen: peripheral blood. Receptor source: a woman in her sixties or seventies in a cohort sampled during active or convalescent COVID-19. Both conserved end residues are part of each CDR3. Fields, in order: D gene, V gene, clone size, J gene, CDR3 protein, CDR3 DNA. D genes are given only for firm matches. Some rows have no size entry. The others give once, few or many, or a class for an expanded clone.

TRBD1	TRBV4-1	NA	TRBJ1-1	CASRGGLRGTEAFF	TGCGCCAGCAGAGGGGGCCTTCGAGGCACTGAAGCTTTCTTT
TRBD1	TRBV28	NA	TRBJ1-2	CASSLGTENYGYTF	TGTGCCAGCAGTTTGGGGACAGAAAACTATGGCTACACCTTC
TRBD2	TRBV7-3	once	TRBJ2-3	CASSPGLVIDTQYF	TGTGCCAGCAGCCCGGGACTAGTTATAGATACGCAGTATTTT
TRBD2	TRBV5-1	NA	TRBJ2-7	CASSLGWGGGSEQYF	TGCGCCAGCAGCTTGGGGTGGGGAGGCGGGAGCGAGCAGTACTTC
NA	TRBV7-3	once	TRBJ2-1	CASSPDWGRNEQFF	TGTGCCAGCAGCCCCGACTGGGGGAGGAATGAGCAGTTCTTC
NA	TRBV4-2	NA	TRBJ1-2	CASSRGVTGAGYTF	TGTGCCAGCAGCCGTGGCGTGACAGGCGCAGGCTACACCTTC
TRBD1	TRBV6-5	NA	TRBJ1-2	CASSYRDRGAYGYTF	TGTGCCAGCAGTTACCGGGACAGGGGGGCCTATGGCTACACCTTC
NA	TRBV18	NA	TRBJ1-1	CASSEQGDTEAFF	TGTGCCAGCTCAGAACAGGGCGACACTGAAGCTTTCTTT
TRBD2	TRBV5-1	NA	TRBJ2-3	CASSLGTTSEDTQYF	TGCGCCAGCAGCTTGGGGACGACTAGCGAAGATACGCAGTATTTT
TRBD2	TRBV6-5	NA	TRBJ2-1	CASRLAGANEQFF	TGTGCCAGCAGGCTAGCGGGAGCAAATGAGCAGTTCTTC
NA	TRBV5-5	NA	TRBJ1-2	CASSLAEQPYGYTF	TGTGCCAGCAGCTTGGCCGAACAGCCCTATGGCTACACCTTC
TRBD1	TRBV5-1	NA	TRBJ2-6	CASSFGYRGQVSSGANVLTF	TGCGCCAGCAGCTTCGGATACAGGGGGCAAGTTTCCTCTGGGGCCAACGTCCTGACTTTC